The clone carrying this TCR beta chain has just a few counts. The record originates from a study of T cells after yellow fever vaccination. This CDR3 region has 14 residues. Trimming removed 5 bases from V and 11 bases from J, with 19 bases in between. The authors made TCR cDNA by 5'RACE template switching, adding a universal primer site and UMIs. In TCRdb, the 5' RACE reads were re-called with MiXCR into one record per CDR3 protein. The sample includes about 360,000 distinct CDR3 sequences, roughly 6.2% of them seen just once. The sequencing here drew on PBMCs, taken 5 days after the yellow fever booster vaccination. The chain links TRBV12-3 or TRBV12-4 to TRBJ1-5, with D hard to call. The TCR sequence derives from a man in his thirties or forties who received the YFV17D yellow fever vaccine. As DNA, the CDR3 is TGTGCCAGCAGTCTACGGGGAGGCTATGGTGCCCAGCATTTT. Protein: CASSLRGGYGAQHF.